These T cell receptor beta chains were read from a single sample in a study of graft-versus-host responses after intestinal transplantation. Their cognate antigens are unknown. Produced via immunoSEQ multiplex PCR; TCRdb's table is partial and in-frame only. The sample has 90,000 to 150,000 clones; 90% to 95% are singletons. Sample: unstimulated CD4+ T cells sorted from spleen or lymph node cells, taken before intestinal transplant. All receptors come from a human donor who received an intestinal transplant. CDR3s include the opening cysteine and the closing phenylalanine or tryptophan. Not all rows give a size; the values are once, few, many and, for expanded clones, a class.

>TRBV4-1|-
CASSQDREGRDEQYF
>TRBV5-1|-
CASSRVGTSGHNEQFF
>TRBV7-9|-
CASSLAADTQYF
>TRBV18|once
CASSPIEDGSYEQYF
>TRBV19|once
CASSTGTRRNYGYTF
>TRBV6-1|once
CASSVDRVSVGTF
>TRBV5-1|-
CASSPGNSGRSDTQYF
>TRBV7-3|-
CASSLTGAAPNEKLFF
>TRBV9|-
CASSVGWLQETQYF
>TRBV27|-
CASLPRTGSTQYF
>TRBV13|-
CASSASSGRAGELFF
>TRBV11-2|few
CASSPGGSGNTIYF
>TRBV30|-
CAWSVSRTGYLNEQYF
>TRBV19|-
CASRETGTYSGNTIYF
>TRBV18|-
CASSPGVRETQYF
>TRBV18|-
CASSPLKAYEQYF
>TRBV19|-
CASSRGRDGNTIYF
>TRBV10-3|-
CAISAGQGGFSDTF
>TRBV7-3|-
CASSDRTTQYF
>TRBV7-9|-
CASSAGTALSGNTIYF
>TRBV6-6|once
CASTSQGAPTYGYTF
>TRBV7-3|-
CASSLSTGRHNEQFF
>TRBV6-5|-
CASSDPYHEQFF
>TRBV9|-
CASSVAGYPSTDTQYF
>TRBV7-7|-
CASSLEPPGELFF
>TRBV7-9|few
CASSLEGLLSGNTIYF
>TRBV29-1|-
CSVETPSGYEQYF
>TRBV7-9|once
CASSLTGMNTEAFF
>TRBV28|once
CASSLDLTNQPQHF
>TRBV27|-
CASAGTVNEKLFF
>TRBV6-5|-
CASSYSGEGQPQHF
>TRBV7-3|-
CASSLPPQGNQPQHF
>TRBV5-1|-
CASSPDQASPGNTQYF
>TRBV6-5|once
CASSYSTGTYGYTF
>TRBV5-6|-
CASSFGQGSSGNTIYF
>TRBV10-2|-
CASSPLGVWTEAFF
>TRBV5-1|-
CASSLEGREAAFF
>TRBV27|-
CASKMAGGSDEQFF
>TRBV30|-
CAWGLAGGSEQYF
>TRBV5-1|-
CASSGSYYNEQFF
>TRBV5-1|-
CASSLARGSSYEQYF
>TRBV6-1|-
CASSEARGVGTTRDPVRQPQHF
>TRBV4-1|-
CASSRGDRGSNEKLFF
>TRBV18|few
CASSPLNIATNEKLFF
>TRBV27|once
CASRGSAGSFGGYTF
>TRBV30|once
CAWSVRAETQYF
>TRBV19|once
CASSTGTGNTIYF
>TRBV9|-
CASSPTDSGNTIYF
>TRBV5-1|-
CASSLGVSGPTDTQYF
>TRBV27|-
CASSKPGALVYEQYF